The 24 T cell receptor beta chains listed next were all sequenced from one sample in a study of shared clonotypes between healthy human individuals. Clones were sequenced by immunoSEQ multiplex PCR, and TCRdb holds only the in-frame ones, with some missing. Here the sample spans about 600,000 clones, roughly 98% being singletons. Terminally differentiated effector memory CD45RA+ cells were excluded by CCR7 positive selection of CD45RO-negative cells. Sequencing used naive CD8+ T cells sorted from blood. Every receptor here comes from a man younger than 40 in good health.

This clone was counted only a few times. The gene calls are TRBV27 and TRBJ1-2; D uncertain. Germline V lookup: CDR1 MNHEY, CDR2 SMNVEV (reference sequence). This CDR3 is 13 amino acids long. V dropped 5 bases and J dropped 9 bases, with 16 bases sitting between them. The CDR3 region is CASSPLRGTRYTF. As DNA, the CDR3 is TGTGCCAGCAGTCCTTTGCGGGGAACACGCTACACCTTC.

The CDR3, as DNA: TGCAGCGTTAACGGCCGCGGCGGCGGCACTGAAGCTTTCTTT. The encoded protein is CSVNGRGGGTEAFF. The chain recombines TRBV29-1 with TRBJ1-1, with D unclear. V was shortened by 5 bases and J by 4 bases, with 17 bases between the two germline ends. This CDR3 has 14 amino acids. Germline V gene data show CDR1 as SQVTM and CDR2 as ANQGSEA.

V and J are TRBV9 and TRBJ2-3; 9 bases are shared with TRBD2. The germline V gene encodes CDR1 SGDLS and CDR2 YYNGEE. V shed 0 bases and J 2 bases; nucleotides not matched to a gene: 7. The CDR3 runs 17 residues. The CDR3 DNA follows: TGTGCCAGCAGCGTAGAGAAGGCGGGAGGGCCCACAGATACGCAGTATTTT. It is translated as CASSVEKAGGPTDTQYF.

The chain combines TRBV9 with TRBJ2-7; D not certain. This CDR3 has 12 residues. Germline values: CDR1 SGDLS, CDR2 YYNGEE. V lost 5 bases and J lost 0, with 6 bases in between. This chain's CDR3 is CASRGSSYEQYF. CDR3 bases: TGTGCCAGCAGGGGTAGCTCCTACGAGCAGTACTTC. The variable domain in full, completed from reference TRBV9 and TRBJ2-7, reads DSGVTQTPKHLITATGQRVTLRCSPRSGDLSVYWYQQSLDQGLQFLIQYYNGEERAKGNILERFSAQQFPDLHSELNLSSLELGDSALYFCASRGSSYEQYFGPGTRLTVT.

This chain links TRBV29-1 with TRBJ2-5, with D uncertain. This CDR3 spans 13 amino acids. V was pared by 3 bases and J by 5 bases, with 13 bases between. Germline V gene lookup returns CDR1 SQVTM and CDR2 ANQGSEA. CDR3 coding DNA: TGCAGCGTTGATGTTACGGGTGGGGAGACCCAGTACTTC. It encodes CSVDVTGGETQYF.

The rearrangement links TRBV9 to TRBJ2-1; D is perhaps TRBD2 (6 bases). This CDR3 has 15 residues. Germline V gives CDR1 SGDLS, CDR2 YYNGEE. Trimming shortened V by 4 bases and J by 2 bases, and 13 bases separated the two germline ends. This CDR3 is CASSMRGATYNEQFF. CDR3 nucleotide sequence: TGTGCCAGCAGCATGCGCGGGGCCACCTACAATGAGCAGTTCTTC.

The chain links TRBV15 to TRBJ2-1, with a weak D call TRBD1 (6 bases). CDR1 LNHNV and CDR2 YYDKDF come from the germline V gene (reference sequence). Trimming cost V 3 bases and J 4 bases, with 16 bases left between them. The CDR3 loop spans 16 amino acids. The CDR3 reads CATSRISGTSYNEQFF. The CDR3, as DNA: TGTGCCACCAGCAGGATCTCCGGGACATCATACAATGAGCAGTTCTTC.

The CDR3 loop is CASRARTGFTEAFF. The CDR3 DNA is TGTGCCAGCAGGGCACGGACAGGCTTCACTGAAGCTTTCTTT. The rearrangement uses TRBV27 and TRBJ1-1, with TRBD1 matching over 7 bases. The CDR3 loop spans 14 amino acids. CDR1 and CDR2 from the germline V gene are MNHEY and SMNVEV (reference sequence). V gave up 6 bases and J gave up 4 bases; unmatched junction bases: 8.

V and J are TRBV27 and TRBJ1-2; 7 bases align to TRBD1. The germline V gene encodes CDR1 MNHEY and CDR2 SMNVEV (reference sequence). After removal of 6 bases from V and 7 bases from J, the junction contained 8 bases not matched to a gene. This CDR3 contains 13 residues. CDR3 sequence reads: CASSQGQFVGYTF. Written as DNA, the CDR3 is TGTGCCAGCAGCCAGGGACAGTTCGTTGGCTACACCTTC.

The chain couples TRBV12-5 to TRBJ2-1; TRBD1 agrees at 7 bases. In germline, CDR1 is LGHNT, CDR2 FRNRAP. The CDR3 runs 15 residues. V lost 3 bases and J lost 4; bases outside the gene matches: 6. CDR3 sequence (DNA): TGTGCTAGTGGTTTAGGGGCAGGGGGATACAATGAGCAGTTCTTC. As protein: CASGLGAGGYNEQFF.

The chain couples TRBV4-3 to TRBJ1-2, with unresolved D. The germline V gene encodes CDR1 LGHNA and CDR2 YSLEER. Between the trimmed V and J ends, which lost 0 bases and 2 bases, there was a span of 16 bases. This CDR3 contains 17 residues. This CDR3 reads CASSQDVGGALNYGYTF. CDR3 bases: TGCGCCAGCAGCCAAGATGTAGGCGGAGCGCTGAACTATGGCTACACCTTC.

The rearrangement links TRBV4-1 to TRBJ2-1, with D unclear. Germline V lookup: CDR1 MGHRA, CDR2 YSYEKL. The CDR3 runs 16 residues. V gave up 2 bases and J gave up 1 base, with 12 bases separating them. The CDR3 loop reads CASSQILDTSYNEQFF. As DNA, the CDR3 is TGCGCCAGCAGCCAAATCCTAGACACTTCCTACAATGAGCAGTTCTTC.

This clone came up once. The V call is TRBV11-2, the J call TRBJ2-5; perhaps D is TRBD1 or TRBD2 (5 bases each). Looked up from germline, CDR1 is SGHAT and CDR2 is FQNNGV. Trimming pared 0 bases from V and 11 bases from J, leaving 13 bases between. The CDR3 is made up of 13 amino acids. CDR3 sequence: CASSLDPGPFQYF. CDR3 nucleotides: TGTGCCAGCAGCTTAGATCCGGGACCATTTCAGTACTTC.

Of note for this clone: Within the sample, other DNA sequences also encode this same CDR3. The rearrangement links TRBV15 to TRBJ2-3; tentative D call: TRBD1 (5 bases). Germline lookup yields CDR1 LNHNV and CDR2 YYDKDF (reference sequence). The CDR3 is 12 residues long. Trimming pared 3 bases from V and 4 bases from J, leaving 5 bases between. In DNA form, the CDR3 reads TGTGCCACCAGCAGGGGGCCAGATACGCAGTATTTT. Amino acids: CATSRGPDTQYF.

The chain has TRBV6-4 and TRBJ2-1, with TRBD2 matching 7 bases. The junction had 2 bases not matched to a gene; V was cut back by 0 bases and J by 12 bases. The CDR3 totals 12 residues. CDR1 is MRHNA and CDR2 is SNTAGT in the germline V gene. CDR3 residues: CASSDSSGPQFF. CDR3 nucleotide sequence: TGTGCCAGCAGTGACTCTAGCGGGCCGCAGTTCTTC.

The rearrangement joins TRBV29-1 to TRBJ2-2, with TRBD2 identical over 8 bases. This CDR3 is 16 amino acids long. Germline CDR1 and CDR2: SQVTM and ANQGSEA. V dropped 4 bases and J dropped 2; count of bases not matched to a gene: 9. In DNA form, the CDR3 reads TGCAGCGTTGTGGATCCGCTAGCGGGTAACACCGGGGAGCTGTTTTTT. It yields the protein CSVVDPLAGNTGELFF.

A note on this clone: The same CDR3 is also encoded by other DNA sequences in this sample. This rearrangement joins TRBV27 to TRBJ2-7, with a tentative D call TRBD2 (6 bases). Germline CDR1 reads MNHEY; CDR2 reads SMNVEV (reference sequence). V was cut by 0 bases and J by 1 base, with 10 bases left in between. The CDR3 contains 15 residues. For the CDR3, the DNA is TGTGCCAGCAGTTTATCCGGGACTTTATCCTACGAGCAGTACTTC. Its protein is CASSLSGTLSYEQYF.

J is TRBJ1-5 and V is TRBV27, with a possible D match to TRBD1 (5 bases). The CDR3 extends over 16 amino acids. Trimming left V 5 bases short and J 0 bases short, with 14 bases between. Germline V gene data show CDR1 as MNHEY and CDR2 as SMNVEV (reference sequence). The CDR3 protein is CASSQMGEISNQPQHF. The CDR3 coding sequence is TGTGCCAGCAGTCAAATGGGGGAAATTAGCAATCAGCCCCAGCATTTT.

V is TRBV10-2 and J is TRBJ2-1, with D tentatively TRBD2 (6 bases). The V end lost 5 bases, the J end lost 4 bases, and 6 bases lay between the germline ends. The germline V gene encodes CDR1 WSHSY and CDR2 SAAADI. This CDR3 has 12 amino acids. CDR3 DNA: TGCGCCAGCAGTAGCGGGTACAATGAGCAGTTCTTC. It translates to CASSSGYNEQFF.

The chain carries TRBV13 and TRBJ2-1; 15 nucleotides match TRBD2. CDR3 length: 18 amino acids. Trimming cost V 4 bases and J 5 bases; bases outside gene matches: 9. Germline V lookup: CDR1 PRHDT, CDR2 FYEKMQ (reference sequence). The CDR3 spells CASSSWTSGRDTHNEQFF. The CDR3 DNA follows: TGTGCCAGCAGCTCGTGGACTAGCGGGAGGGACACACACAATGAGCAGTTCTTC.

This chain uses TRBV2 with TRBJ2-2, with D perhaps matching TRBD1 (6 bases). V was shortened by 4 bases and J by 3 bases, with 21 bases between the two germline ends. This CDR3 has 18 residues. Germline CDR1 reads SNHLY; CDR2 reads FYNNEI. The CDR3 is CASSGPTGWDLDTGELFF. The CDR3 region has the DNA TGTGCCAGCAGTGGTCCGACAGGTTGGGATTTGGACACCGGGGAGCTGTTTTTT.

The rearrangement joins TRBV27 to TRBJ1-4; TRBD1 might be the D (6 bases). The CDR3 covers 15 residues. CDR1 and CDR2 from the germline V gene are MNHEY and SMNVEV (reference sequence). Trimming removed 0 bases at V and 2 bases at J, with 7 bases between. In DNA form, the CDR3 reads TGTGCCAGCAGTTTATCAGGGGGTACTAATGAAAAACTGTTTTTT. It yields the protein CASSLSGGTNEKLFF. Using reference TRBV27 and TRBJ1-4 for the parts outside the CDR3, the full variable domain is EAQVTQNPRYLITVTGKKLTVTCSQNMNHEYMSWYRQDPGLGLRQIYYSMNVEVTDKGDVPEGYKVSRKEKRNFPLILESPSPNQTSLYFCASSLSGGTNEKLFFGSGTQLSVL.

This chain uses TRBV11-2 with TRBJ2-5; 10 nucleotides align to TRBD1. CDR1 SGHAT and CDR2 FQNNGV come from the germline V gene. Trimming at V came to 6 bases and at J to 2 bases, leaving 6 bases not matched to a gene. The CDR3 totals 15 residues. The DNA of the CDR3 is TGTGCCAGCAGGCCCGGGACAGGGGTACAAGAGACCCAGTACTTC. Its protein product is CASRPGTGVQETQYF.

This sequence joins TRBV10-2 and TRBJ2-3; the match to TRBD1 covers 9 bases. The trim removed 3 bases at V and 2 bases at J, leaving 6 bases unmatched. Per the germline V gene, CDR1 is WSHSY and CDR2 is SAAADI. CDR3 length: 16 residues. The CDR3: CASSDPRDRATDTQYF. The CDR3, as DNA: TGCGCCAGCAGTGACCCCAGGGACAGGGCCACAGATACGCAGTATTTT.